This is a list of T cell receptor beta chains from one sample in a study of CD8 T cells in ankylosing spondylitis. TCRdb recomputed calls from the 5' RACE reads with MiXCR, one row per CDR3 protein. The table lists roughly 280,000 distinct CDR3 sequences, 20% of them singletons. The sample taken for sequencing was blood, either unsorted or a sorted T cell fraction (not recorded which). All receptors derive from a male donor with ankylosing spondylitis or in good health (not recorded which). The CDR3 runs from the conserved cysteine through the conserved F or W. The D gene is left open where the match is weak. The size of a clone is reported for some rows only, either as once, few or many, or as a class for expanded clones.

V gene: TRBV6-5
J gene: TRBJ2-3
D gene: -
clone size: few
CDR3 protein: CASSYARGTDTQYF
CDR3 DNA: TGTGCCAGCAGTTACGCCAGGGGTACAGATACGCAGTATTTT

V gene: TRBV7-3
J gene: TRBJ2-1
D gene: -
clone size: -
CDR3 protein: CASSAHRSPSYNEQFF
CDR3 DNA: TGTGCCAGCAGCGCCCACCGTAGCCCCTCCTACAATGAGCAGTTCTTC

V gene: TRBV28
J gene: TRBJ1-5
D gene: -
clone size: -
CDR3 protein: CASEDQPQHF
CDR3 DNA: TGTGCCAGCGAGGATCAGCCCCAGCATTTT

V gene: TRBV7-9
J gene: TRBJ2-1
D gene: TRBD2
clone size: many
CDR3 protein: CASSSGSYNEQFF
CDR3 DNA: TGTGCCAGCTCTAGCGGGTCCTACAATGAGCAGTTCTTC

V gene: TRBV24-1
J gene: TRBJ1-4
D gene: TRBD1
clone size: -
CDR3 protein: CATRGTVEEKLFF
CDR3 DNA: TGTGCCACCCGCGGGACAGTGGAAGAAAAACTGTTTTTT

V gene: TRBV5-1
J gene: TRBJ1-2
D gene: -
clone size: -
CDR3 protein: CASSLDGTDAGANYGYTF
CDR3 DNA: TGCGCCAGCAGCTTGGACGGGACGGACGCCGGGGCTAACTATGGCTACACCTTC

V gene: TRBV18
J gene: TRBJ2-1
D gene: -
clone size: -
CDR3 protein: CASSPIQQTYNEQFF
CDR3 DNA: TGTGCCAGCTCACCTATACAGCAGACGTACAATGAGCAGTTCTTC

V gene: TRBV5-1
J gene: TRBJ1-5
D gene: -
clone size: -
CDR3 protein: CASSFGQPDESPQHF
CDR3 DNA: TGCGCCAGCAGCTTTGGACAGCCCGACGAATCACCCCAGCATTTT

V gene: TRBV5-6
J gene: TRBJ1-1
D gene: -
clone size: -
CDR3 protein: CASSLEPTPNTEAFF
CDR3 DNA: TGTGCCAGCAGCTTGGAACCGACACCTAACACTGAAGCTTTCTTT

V gene: TRBV11-2
J gene: TRBJ2-1
D gene: -
clone size: many
CDR3 protein: CASSLRLGRVWGVDNEQFF
CDR3 DNA: TGTGCCAGCAGCTTACGATTGGGCAGGGTATGGGGAGTAGACAATGAGCAGTTCTTC

V gene: TRBV20-1
J gene: TRBJ2-6
D gene: TRBD1
clone size: -
CDR3 protein: CSAARTGVGSGANVLTF
CDR3 DNA: TGCAGTGCTGCCCGGACAGGGGTGGGCTCTGGGGCCAACGTCCTGACTTTC

V gene: TRBV3-1
J gene: TRBJ2-3
D gene: -
clone size: -
CDR3 protein: CASSQAGGGLTDTQYF
CDR3 DNA: TGTGCCAGCAGCCAAGCAGGGGGGGGCTTAACAGATACGCAGTATTTT

V gene: TRBV20-1
J gene: TRBJ1-4
D gene: TRBD1
clone size: -
CDR3 protein: CSAATGEVEKLFF
CDR3 DNA: TGCAGTGCCGCGACAGGGGAGGTGGAAAAACTGTTTTTT

V gene: TRBV9
J gene: TRBJ2-2
D gene: TRBD1
clone size: few
CDR3 protein: CASSPNVGTGGTGELFF
CDR3 DNA: TGTGCCAGCAGCCCAAACGTCGGGACAGGAGGCACCGGGGAGCTGTTTTTT

V gene: TRBV6-1
J gene: TRBJ1-5
D gene: TRBD1
clone size: -
CDR3 protein: CASRRRQGEQPQHF
CDR3 DNA: TGTGCCAGCAGGCGACGACAGGGAGAACAGCCCCAGCATTTT

V gene: TRBV5-8
J gene: TRBJ1-4
D gene: -
clone size: many
CDR3 protein: CASKFPGGKLFF
CDR3 DNA: TGTGCCAGCAAATTCCCCGGGGGCAAGCTGTTTTTT

V gene: TRBV20-1
J gene: TRBJ2-1
D gene: TRBD2
clone size: -
CDR3 protein: CSASRLAGGFEQFF
CDR3 DNA: TGCAGTGCTAGCAGACTAGCGGGGGGGTTTGAGCAGTTCTTC

V gene: TRBV7-8
J gene: TRBJ2-3
D gene: -
clone size: many
CDR3 protein: CASRPGGTDTQYF
CDR3 DNA: TGTGCCAGCAGGCCAGGTGGAACAGATACGCAGTATTTT

V gene: TRBV20-1
J gene: TRBJ1-1
D gene: -
clone size: -
CDR3 protein: CSAGISVGSTEAFF
CDR3 DNA: TGCAGTGCCGGTATTAGTGTAGGGAGCACTGAAGCTTTCTTT

V gene: TRBV12-3/TRBV12-4
J gene: TRBJ2-3
D gene: -
clone size: many
CDR3 protein: CASSFRVPTDTQYF
CDR3 DNA: TGTGCCAGCAGTTTTAGGGTTCCCACGGATACGCAGTATTTT

V gene: TRBV29-1
J gene: TRBJ2-3
D gene: TRBD1
clone size: -
CDR3 protein: CSPGTGNTQYF
CDR3 DNA: TGCAGCCCCGGGACAGGAAATACGCAGTATTTT

V gene: TRBV5-1
J gene: TRBJ2-3
D gene: -
clone size: many
CDR3 protein: CASNDRITDTQYF
CDR3 DNA: TGCGCCAGCAACGACAGGATCACAGATACGCAGTATTTT

V gene: TRBV29-1
J gene: TRBJ2-2
D gene: -
clone size: -
CDR3 protein: CSVGEGFTGELFF
CDR3 DNA: TGCAGCGTCGGAGAGGGATTCACCGGGGAGCTGTTTTTT

V gene: TRBV5-4
J gene: TRBJ1-1
D gene: TRBD1
clone size: -
CDR3 protein: CASSLEKGAVSLAEAFF
CDR3 DNA: TGTGCCAGCAGCTTGGAGAAGGGGGCCGTTTCTCTCGCTGAAGCTTTCTTT

V gene: TRBV28
J gene: TRBJ2-5
D gene: TRBD1
clone size: -
CDR3 protein: CASKIGTAQETQYF
CDR3 DNA: TGTGCCAGCAAAATAGGGACAGCCCAAGAGACCCAGTACTTC

V gene: TRBV5-1
J gene: TRBJ2-5
D gene: TRBD2
clone size: few
CDR3 protein: CASSPTSVEETQYF
CDR3 DNA: TGCGCCAGCAGCCCGACTAGCGTGGAAGAGACCCAGTACTTC

V gene: TRBV27
J gene: TRBJ2-2
D gene: -
clone size: -
CDR3 protein: CASQGTGELFF
CDR3 DNA: TGTGCCAGCCAAGGGACCGGGGAGCTGTTTTTT

V gene: TRBV3-1
J gene: TRBJ2-1
D gene: TRBD2
clone size: -
CDR3 protein: CASSQGRSGSPSNEQFF
CDR3 DNA: TGTGCCAGCAGCCAAGGTAGGAGCGGGAGTCCATCGAATGAGCAGTTCTTC

V gene: TRBV7-3
J gene: TRBJ2-3
D gene: TRBD2
clone size: -
CDR3 protein: CASSSSGIPDTQYF
CDR3 DNA: TGTGCCAGCAGCTCTAGCGGGATCCCAGATACGCAGTATTTT

V gene: TRBV20-1
J gene: TRBJ2-4
D gene: -
clone size: -
CDR3 protein: CSALRASGTKNIQYF
CDR3 DNA: TGCAGTGCCCTTAGGGCGTCAGGGACCAAAAACATTCAGTACTTC

V gene: TRBV5-1
J gene: TRBJ1-6
D gene: -
clone size: few
CDR3 protein: CASSPDEGQGRSPLHF
CDR3 DNA: TGCGCCAGCAGCCCTGATGAGGGGCAGGGGAGATCACCCCTCCACTTT

V gene: TRBV20-1
J gene: TRBJ1-2
D gene: -
clone size: few
CDR3 protein: CSARAGVLPYGYTF
CDR3 DNA: TGCAGTGCTAGAGCGGGGGTCCTCCCCTATGGCTACACCTTC

V gene: TRBV3-1
J gene: TRBJ2-3
D gene: -
clone size: -
CDR3 protein: CASSQDVAADTQYF
CDR3 DNA: TGTGCCAGCAGCCAAGACGTGGCGGCAGATACGCAGTATTTT

V gene: TRBV29-1
J gene: TRBJ1-2
D gene: TRBD1
clone size: -
CDR3 protein: CSVDRQGQSSRGYTF
CDR3 DNA: TGCAGCGTCGATAGACAGGGACAATCTTCGCGGGGCTACACCTTC

V gene: TRBV7-8
J gene: TRBJ2-6
D gene: -
clone size: -
CDR3 protein: CASSNPNSGANVLTF
CDR3 DNA: TGTGCCAGCAGCAATCCCAATTCTGGGGCCAACGTCCTGACTTTC

V gene: TRBV25-1
J gene: TRBJ1-2
D gene: TRBD1
clone size: few
CDR3 protein: CASTGTSRGDYGYTF
CDR3 DNA: TGTGCCAGCACCGGAACATCCAGGGGGGACTATGGCTACACCTTC

V gene: TRBV24-1
J gene: TRBJ2-4
D gene: -
clone size: -
CDR3 protein: CVTSDKGVAKNIQYF
CDR3 DNA: TGTGTCACCAGTGATAAGGGGGTAGCCAAAAACATTCAGTACTTC

V gene: TRBV13
J gene: TRBJ2-1
D gene: TRBD2
clone size: few
CDR3 protein: CASSLTSGGSYNEQFF
CDR3 DNA: TGTGCCAGCAGCTTAACTAGCGGGGGCTCCTACAATGAGCAGTTCTTC

V gene: TRBV20-1
J gene: TRBJ1-1
D gene: TRBD1
clone size: -
CDR3 protein: CSARAGGASPNTEAFF
CDR3 DNA: TGCAGTGCTAGAGCAGGGGGCGCTTCCCCGAACACTGAAGCTTTCTTT

V gene: TRBV10-1
J gene: TRBJ2-3
D gene: TRBD1
clone size: -
CDR3 protein: CASSEGGRVDTQYF
CDR3 DNA: TGCGCCAGCAGTGAAGGGGGCCGGGTAGATACGCAGTATTTT

V gene: TRBV7-3
J gene: TRBJ1-1
D gene: TRBD1
clone size: -
CDR3 protein: CATSRDRDEEAFF
CDR3 DNA: TGTGCCACCTCACGGGACAGGGACGAGGAAGCTTTCTTT

V gene: TRBV5-1
J gene: TRBJ1-1
D gene: -
clone size: -
CDR3 protein: CASSLDAVAFF
CDR3 DNA: TGCGCCAGCAGCTTGGATGCTGTGGCTTTCTTT

V gene: TRBV6-1
J gene: TRBJ1-1
D gene: TRBD1
clone size: few
CDR3 protein: CASSTTGADTEAFF
CDR3 DNA: TGTGCCAGCAGCACGACAGGGGCGGACACTGAAGCTTTCTTT

V gene: TRBV5-6
J gene: TRBJ2-3
D gene: -
clone size: -
CDR3 protein: CASSFGEEDTQYF
CDR3 DNA: TGTGCCAGCAGCTTTGGTGAGGAGGATACGCAGTATTTT

V gene: TRBV2
J gene: TRBJ2-2
D gene: TRBD2
clone size: -
CDR3 protein: CASSRALAGFANTGELFF
CDR3 DNA: TGTGCCAGCAGCAGGGCCTTAGCGGGGTTCGCGAACACCGGGGAGCTGTTTTTT

V gene: TRBV7-3
J gene: TRBJ2-5
D gene: -
clone size: -
CDR3 protein: CASSRLDGAKETQYF
CDR3 DNA: TGTGCCAGCAGCCGACTCGACGGGGCTAAGGAGACCCAGTACTTC